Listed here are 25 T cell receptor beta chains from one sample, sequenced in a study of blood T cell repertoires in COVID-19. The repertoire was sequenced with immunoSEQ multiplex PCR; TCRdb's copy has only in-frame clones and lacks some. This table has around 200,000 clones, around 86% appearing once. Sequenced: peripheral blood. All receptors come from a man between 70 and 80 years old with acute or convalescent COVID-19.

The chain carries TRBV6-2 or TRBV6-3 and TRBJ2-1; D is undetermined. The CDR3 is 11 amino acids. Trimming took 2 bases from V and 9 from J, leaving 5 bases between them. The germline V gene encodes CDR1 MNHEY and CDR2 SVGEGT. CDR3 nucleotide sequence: TGTGCCAGCAGTTACAACAGTGAGCAGTTCTTC. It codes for CASSYNSEQFF.

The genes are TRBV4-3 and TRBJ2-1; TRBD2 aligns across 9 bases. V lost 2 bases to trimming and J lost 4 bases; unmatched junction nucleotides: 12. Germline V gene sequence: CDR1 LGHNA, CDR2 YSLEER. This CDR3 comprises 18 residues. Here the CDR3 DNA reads TGCGCCAGCAGCCAAATCCCCTGGCGGGGGGGGGATTACAATGAGCAGTTCTTC. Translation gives CASSQIPWRGGDYNEQFF.

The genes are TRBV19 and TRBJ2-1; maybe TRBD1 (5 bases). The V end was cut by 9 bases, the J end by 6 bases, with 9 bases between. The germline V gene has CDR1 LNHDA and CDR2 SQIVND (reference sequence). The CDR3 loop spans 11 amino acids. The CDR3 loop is CARSGLNEQFF. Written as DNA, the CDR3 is TGTGCCAGATCAGGGCTCAATGAGCAGTTCTTC.

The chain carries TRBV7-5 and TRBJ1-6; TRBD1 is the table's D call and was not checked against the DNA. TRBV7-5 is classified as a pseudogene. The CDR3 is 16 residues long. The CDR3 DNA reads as TGTGTCAGAACCCCAGGACAGGCTCCGAATAATTCACCCCTCCACTTT. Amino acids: CVRTPGQAPNNSPLHF.

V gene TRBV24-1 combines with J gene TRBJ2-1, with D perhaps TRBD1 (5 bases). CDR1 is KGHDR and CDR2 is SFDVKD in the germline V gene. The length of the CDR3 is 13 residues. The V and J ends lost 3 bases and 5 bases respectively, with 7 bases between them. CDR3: CATSDRQHNEQFF. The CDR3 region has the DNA TGTGCCACCAGTGATAGACAGCACAATGAGCAGTTCTTC.

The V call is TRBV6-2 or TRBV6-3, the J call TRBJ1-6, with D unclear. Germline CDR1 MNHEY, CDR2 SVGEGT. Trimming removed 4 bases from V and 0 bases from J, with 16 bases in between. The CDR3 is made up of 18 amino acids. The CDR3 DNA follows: TGTGCCAGCAGTTCCCGGACTCACCCGGGCTCCTATAATTCACCCCTCCACTTT. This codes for CASSSRTHPGSYNSPLHF.

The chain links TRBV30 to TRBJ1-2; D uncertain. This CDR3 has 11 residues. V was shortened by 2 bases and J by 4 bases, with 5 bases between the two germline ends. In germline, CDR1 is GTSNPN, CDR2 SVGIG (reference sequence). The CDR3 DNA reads TGTGCCTGGAGTTCGAGCTATGGCTACACCTTC. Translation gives CAWSSSYGYTF.

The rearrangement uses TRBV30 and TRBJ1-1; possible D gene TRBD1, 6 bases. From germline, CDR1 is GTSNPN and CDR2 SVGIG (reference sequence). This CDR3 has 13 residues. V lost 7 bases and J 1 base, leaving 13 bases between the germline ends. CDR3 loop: CAFTGTSNTEAFF. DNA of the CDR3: TGTGCCTTCACCGGGACATCGAACACTGAAGCTTTCTTT.

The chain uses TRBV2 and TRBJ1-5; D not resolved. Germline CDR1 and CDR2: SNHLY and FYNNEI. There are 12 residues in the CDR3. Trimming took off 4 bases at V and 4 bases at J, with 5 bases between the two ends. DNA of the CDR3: TGTGCCAGCAGTGGGCTGAATCAGCCCCAGCATTTT. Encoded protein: CASSGLNQPQHF.

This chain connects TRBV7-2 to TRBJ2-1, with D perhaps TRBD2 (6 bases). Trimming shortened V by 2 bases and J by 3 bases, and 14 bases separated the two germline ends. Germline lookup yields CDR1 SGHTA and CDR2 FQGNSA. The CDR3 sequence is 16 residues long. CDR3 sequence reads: CASSLRSGTYYNEQFF. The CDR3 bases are TGTGCCAGCAGCTTAAGGTCCGGGACTTACTACAATGAGCAGTTCTTC.

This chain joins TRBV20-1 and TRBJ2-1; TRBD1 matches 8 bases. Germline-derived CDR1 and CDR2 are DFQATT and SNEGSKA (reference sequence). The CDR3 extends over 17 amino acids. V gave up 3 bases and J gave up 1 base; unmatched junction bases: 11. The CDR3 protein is CSASNLRQGFSYNEQFF. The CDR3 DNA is TGCAGTGCTAGTAACCTGCGACAGGGGTTTTCCTACAATGAGCAGTTCTTC.

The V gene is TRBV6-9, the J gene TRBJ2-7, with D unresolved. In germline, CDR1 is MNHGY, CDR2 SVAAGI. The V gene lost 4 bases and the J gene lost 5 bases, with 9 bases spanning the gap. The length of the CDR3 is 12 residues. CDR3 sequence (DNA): TGTGCCAGCAGTTCGAGGAGTAACGAGCAGTACTTC. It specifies CASSSRSNEQYF.

CDR3 nucleotides: TGTGCCTGGAGTGTACCCCCCTATGCCTACGAGCAGTACTTC. It specifies CAWSVPPYAYEQYF. V and J are TRBV30 and TRBJ2-7; D ambiguous. V lost 0 bases and J 2 bases, leaving 11 bases between the germline ends. Looked up from germline, CDR1 is GTSNPN and CDR2 is SVGIG (reference sequence). This CDR3 comprises 14 residues.

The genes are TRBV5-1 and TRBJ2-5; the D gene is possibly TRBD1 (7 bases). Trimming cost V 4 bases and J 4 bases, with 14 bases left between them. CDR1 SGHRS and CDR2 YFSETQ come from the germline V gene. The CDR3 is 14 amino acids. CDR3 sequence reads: CASSLGQGGETQYF. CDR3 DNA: TGCGCCAGCAGCCTCGGGCAGGGGGGAGAGACCCAGTACTTC.

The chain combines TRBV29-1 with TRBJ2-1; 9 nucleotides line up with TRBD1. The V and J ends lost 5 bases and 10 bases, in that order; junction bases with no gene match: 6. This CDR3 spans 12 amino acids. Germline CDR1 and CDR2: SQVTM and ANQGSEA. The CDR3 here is CSVQTGGREQFF. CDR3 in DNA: TGCAGCGTTCAAACAGGGGGCCGGGAGCAGTTCTTC.

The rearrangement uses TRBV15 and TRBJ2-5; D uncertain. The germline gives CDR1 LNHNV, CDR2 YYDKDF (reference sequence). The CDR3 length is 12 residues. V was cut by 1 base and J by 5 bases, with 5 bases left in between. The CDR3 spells CATSRVLETQYF. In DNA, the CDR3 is TGTGCCACCAGCAGAGTTCTGGAGACCCAGTACTTC.

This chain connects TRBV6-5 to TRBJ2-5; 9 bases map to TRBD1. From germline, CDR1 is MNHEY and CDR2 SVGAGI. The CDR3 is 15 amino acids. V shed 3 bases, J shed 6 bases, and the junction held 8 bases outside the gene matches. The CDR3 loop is CASSYGGQGWQTQYF. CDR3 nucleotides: TGTGCCAGCAGTTATGGCGGACAGGGGTGGCAGACCCAGTACTTC.

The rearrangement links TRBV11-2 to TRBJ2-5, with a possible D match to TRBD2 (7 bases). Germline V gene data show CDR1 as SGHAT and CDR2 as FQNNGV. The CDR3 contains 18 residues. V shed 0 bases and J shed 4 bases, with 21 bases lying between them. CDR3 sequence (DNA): TGTGCCAGCAGCTTAGAATTGGGGGGGGACAAAGGTCGAGAGACCCAGTACTTC. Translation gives CASSLELGGDKGRETQYF. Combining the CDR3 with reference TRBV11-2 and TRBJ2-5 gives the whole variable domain EAGVAQSPRYKIIEKRQSVAFWCNPISGHATLYWYQQILGQGPKLLIQFQNNGVVDDSQLPKDRFSAERLKGVDSTLKIQPAKLEDSAVYLCASSLELGGDKGRETQYFGPGTRLLVL.

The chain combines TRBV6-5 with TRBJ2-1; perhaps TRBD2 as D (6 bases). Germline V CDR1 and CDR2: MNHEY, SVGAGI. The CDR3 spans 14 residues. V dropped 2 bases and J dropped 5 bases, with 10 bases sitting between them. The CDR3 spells CASSYLTSHNEQFF. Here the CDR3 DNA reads TGTGCCAGCAGTTACCTGACTAGTCACAATGAGCAGTTCTTC.

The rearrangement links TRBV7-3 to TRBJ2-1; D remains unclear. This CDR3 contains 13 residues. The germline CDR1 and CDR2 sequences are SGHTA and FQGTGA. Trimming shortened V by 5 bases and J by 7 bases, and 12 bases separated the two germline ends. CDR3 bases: TGTGCCAGCAGCCCGTCGGGTCTGAATGAGCAGTTCTTC. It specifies CASSPSGLNEQFF.

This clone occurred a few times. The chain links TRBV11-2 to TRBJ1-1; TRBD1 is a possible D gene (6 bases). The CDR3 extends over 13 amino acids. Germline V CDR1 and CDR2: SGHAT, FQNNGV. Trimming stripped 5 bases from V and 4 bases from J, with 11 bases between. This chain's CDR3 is CASSGRGFTEAFF. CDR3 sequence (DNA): TGTGCCAGCAGCGGCAGGGGATTCACTGAAGCTTTCTTT.

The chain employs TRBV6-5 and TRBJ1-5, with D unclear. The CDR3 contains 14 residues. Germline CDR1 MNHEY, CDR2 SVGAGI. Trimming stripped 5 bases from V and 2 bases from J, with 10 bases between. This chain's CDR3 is CASSRERGNQPQHF. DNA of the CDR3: TGTGCCAGCAGTCGGGAGAGAGGCAATCAGCCCCAGCATTTT.

The CDR3 spells CASSILGQGSNQPQHF. The CDR3 bases are TGTGCCAGTAGTATTCTAGGGCAGGGGAGCAATCAGCCCCAGCATTTT. V usage is TRBV19 and J usage is TRBJ1-5; D perhaps matches TRBD1 (6 bases). Deletions cut 3 bases from V and 1 base from J, with 13 bases between. Germline lookup yields CDR1 LNHDA and CDR2 SQIVND (reference sequence). CDR3 length: 16 amino acids.

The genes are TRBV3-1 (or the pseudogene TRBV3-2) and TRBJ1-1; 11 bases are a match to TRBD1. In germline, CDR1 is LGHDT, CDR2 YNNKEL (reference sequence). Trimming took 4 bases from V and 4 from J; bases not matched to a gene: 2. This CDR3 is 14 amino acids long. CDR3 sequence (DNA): TGTGCCAGCAGCCCGGGGACAGGGGGCACTGAAGCTTTCTTT. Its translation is CASSPGTGGTEAFF.

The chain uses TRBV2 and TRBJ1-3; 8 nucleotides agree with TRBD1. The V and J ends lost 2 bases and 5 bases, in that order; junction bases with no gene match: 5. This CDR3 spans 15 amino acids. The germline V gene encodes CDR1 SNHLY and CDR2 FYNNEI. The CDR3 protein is CASSETPGGRNTIYF. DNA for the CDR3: TGTGCCAGCAGTGAAACCCCAGGGGGCAGAAACACCATATATTTT.